This entry lists 26 T cell receptor beta chains sequenced from one sample in a study of immune evolution from preneoplasia to lung adenocarcinoma. Clones were sequenced by immunoSEQ multiplex PCR, and TCRdb holds only the in-frame ones, with some missing. The sample has 4,800 or so clones; around 76% are singletons. Sample: FFPE minimally invasive lung adenocarcinoma tissue. These receptors came from a person aged 55-85 years with lung adenocarcinoma.

This chain links TRBV6-1 with TRBJ2-2; possible D gene TRBD2, 6 bases. Germline CDR1 MNHNS, CDR2 SASEGT. The V and J ends lost 8 bases and 3 bases respectively, with 13 bases between them. The CDR3 runs 14 residues. CDR3 sequence (DNA): TGTGCCAGCTGTTCGGGAGCCGACACCGGGGAGCTGTTTTTT. It yields the protein CASCSGADTGELFF.

The chain couples TRBV4-1 to TRBJ1-3; 9 bases line up with TRBD1. Trimming removed 2 bases from V and 0 bases from J; junction bases left unmatched: 17. The CDR3 spans 21 residues. Germline CDR1 and CDR2: MGHRA and YSYEKL. The CDR3 sequence: CASSQLTHGTGMMSSGNTIYF. In nucleotides, the CDR3 is TGCGCCAGCAGCCAACTCACGCACGGGACAGGGATGATGAGCTCTGGAAACACCATATATTTT.

V usage is TRBV15 and J usage is TRBJ2-1; TRBD1 matches 8 bases. CDR3 length: 15 residues. Germline CDR1 is LNHNV and CDR2 is YYDKDF (reference sequence). With 0 bases clipped from V and 9 bases from J, the junction kept 7 bases outside the gene matches. The CDR3 loop reads CATSRDRQGSGEQFF. DNA of the CDR3: TGTGCCACCAGCAGAGATCGACAGGGGTCGGGTGAGCAGTTCTTC.

This clone showed up just a few times. V is TRBV11-2 and J is TRBJ1-5, with D unclear. Germline assignment: CDR1 SGHAT and CDR2 FQNNGV. The V and J ends lost 5 bases and 11 bases respectively, with 4 bases between them. This CDR3 is 9 amino acids long. The CDR3 DNA reads as TGTGCCAGCAGCCAGACCCAGCATTTT. This encodes CASSQTQHF.

The chain combines TRBV6-1 with TRBJ1-1, with D unclear. The germline V and J ends were trimmed by 3 bases and 0 bases, with 8 bases remaining between them. The CDR3 is 14 amino acids. The germline V gene has CDR1 MNHNS and CDR2 SASEGT. The CDR3 coding sequence is TGTGCCAGCAGTGAGTATGGCCTGAACACTGAAGCTTTCTTT. Translation: CASSEYGLNTEAFF.

The gene calls are TRBV2 and TRBJ1-2, with 9 bases lining up with TRBD1. Germline V gene data show CDR1 as SNHLY and CDR2 as FYNNEI. V was clipped by 4 bases and J by 8 bases; unmatched bases: 5. The CDR3 totals 13 residues. This chain's CDR3 is CASSVNRGLGYTF. The CDR3 nucleotides are TGTGCCAGCAGTGTGAACAGGGGGCTCGGCTACACCTTC.

This sequence joins TRBV21-1 and TRBJ1-3. TRBV21-1 is a pseudogene. This CDR3 spans 14 amino acids. Here the CDR3 reads CASATCVSGNTIYF. The DNA for the CDR3 is TGTGCCAGCGCCACCTGCGTCTCTGGAAACACCATATATTTT.

This sequence joins TRBV5-1 and TRBJ2-1, with TRBD1 matching 7 bases. From germline, CDR1 is SGHRS and CDR2 YFSETQ. V trimming: 4 bases; J trimming: 11 bases; junction bases outside the gene matches: 9. The CDR3 contains 13 residues. CDR3 coding DNA: TGCGCCAGCAGCGCCGTAGGACAGGTTCAGCAGTTCTTC. Its protein product is CASSAVGQVQQFF.

This clone turned up a few times. The V and J genes are TRBV20-1 and TRBJ2-5; D remains ambiguous. This CDR3 comprises 11 residues. Looked up from germline, CDR1 is DFQATT and CDR2 is SNEGSKA (reference sequence). This chain's CDR3 is CSARTQETQYF. The CDR3 bases are TGCAGCGCCAGGACCCAAGAGACCCAGTACTTC.

The chain uses TRBV4-1 and TRBJ2-3, with D unclear. Germline CDR1 is MGHRA and CDR2 is YSYEKL. V was shortened by 1 base and J by 4 bases, with 12 bases between the two germline ends. This CDR3 contains 15 residues. The CDR3 sequence: CASSQGHTGADTQYF. The CDR3 nucleotides are TGCGCCAGCAGCCAAGGACACACTGGGGCAGATACGCAGTATTTT.

The V and J genes are TRBV2 and TRBJ2-7; D remains ambiguous. This CDR3 has 15 amino acids. The V and J ends lost 4 bases and 2 bases respectively, with 15 bases between them. Per germline, CDR1 SNHLY and CDR2 FYNNEI. CDR3 residues: CASSVVTTRTYEQYF. The CDR3 coding sequence is TGTGCCAGCAGTGTGGTGACGACTCGGACCTACGAGCAGTACTTC. Variable domain in full (rest from reference TRBV2 and TRBJ2-7): EPEVTQTPSHQVTQMGQEVILRCVPISNHLYFYWYRQILGQKVEFLVSFYNNEISEKSEIFDDQFSVERPDGSNFTLKIRSTKLEDSAMYFCASSVVTTRTYEQYFGPGTRLTVT.

The chain couples TRBV6-4 to TRBJ1-5; a possible D gene is TRBD1 (5 bases). V lost 0 bases and J 7 bases, leaving 19 bases between the germline ends. This CDR3 comprises 17 residues. Germline V lookup: CDR1 MRHNA, CDR2 SNTAGT. This CDR3 reads CASSDSKLLTRDQPQHF. CDR3 nucleotides: TGTGCCAGCAGTGACTCGAAACTCCTCACCAGGGACCAGCCCCAGCATTTT.

This clone has only one observation. V and J are TRBV7-3 and TRBJ2-5; 9 nucleotides agree with TRBD2. The CDR3 consists of 16 residues. The germline V gene encodes CDR1 SGHTA and CDR2 FQGTGA. J gave up 2 bases and V 1 base, and 5 bases lay outside the gene matches. CDR3 region: CASSLKAGGKQETQYF. DNA of the CDR3: TGTGCCAGCAGCTTAAAAGCGGGAGGCAAACAAGAGACCCAGTACTTC.

The CDR3 nucleotides are TGCGCCAGCAGCTGGAGACAGGGGGCGACTGAAGCTTTCTTT. Encoded protein: CASSWRQGATEAFF. V usage is TRBV5-1 and J usage is TRBJ1-1; 10 nucleotides align to TRBD1. The CDR3 consists of 14 residues. CDR1 and CDR2 (germline): SGHRS, YFSETQ. J gave up 5 bases and V 3 bases, and 4 bases lay outside the gene matches.

The chain couples TRBV1 to TRBJ2-5; TRBD2 reflects the table's D call only, with no check against the DNA. TRBV1 is reported as a pseudogene. The CDR3 extends over 14 amino acids. DNA for the CDR3: TGCACCAGCGTCGGACTAGCGATCCAAGAGACCCAGTACTTC. It is translated as CTSVGLAIQETQYF.

The chain couples TRBV21-1 to TRBJ1-3; TRBD1 was called by the table and not checked on the DNA. TRBV21-1 is assigned pseudogene status. CDR3 length equals 17 residues. The CDR3 nucleotides read TGTGCCACCGACGTATCCCGACAGGAAAACTCTGGAAACACCATATATTTT. It yields the protein CATDVSRQENSGNTIYF.

This clone showed up just once. The chain couples TRBV29-1 to TRBJ2-1; 9 bases match TRBD1. Germline loops: CDR1 SQVTM, CDR2 ANQGSEA. This CDR3 is built from 12 residues. Trimming took 8 bases from V and 5 from J; bases not matched to a gene: 4. This chain's CDR3 is CSYNRGHNEQFF. The CDR3 DNA sequence: TGCAGCTACAACAGGGGGCACAATGAGCAGTTCTTC.

This clone appeared once. The chain combines TRBV6-4 with TRBJ2-3; D unresolved. The V and J ends lost 0 bases and 3 bases respectively, with 4 bases between them. CDR3 length equals 13 residues. Germline-derived CDR1 and CDR2 are MRHNA and SNTAGT. The CDR3 DNA reads TGTGCCAGCAGTGACTCGGAAACAGATACGCAGTATTTT. Protein product: CASSDSETDTQYF.

The V gene is TRBV7-3, the J gene TRBJ2-1, with TRBD2 matching over 7 bases. Germline V gene lookup returns CDR1 SGHTA and CDR2 FQGTGA. This CDR3 region has 13 residues. The trim removed 6 bases at V and 7 bases at J, leaving 6 bases unmatched. In nucleotides, the CDR3 is TGTGCCAGCAGTTACCCGGGGGGAAATGAGCAGTTCTTC. Its translation: CASSYPGGNEQFF.

For the CDR3, the DNA is TGCAGCGTTGGTAACAATGAGCAGTTCTTC. It codes for CSVGNNEQFF. The chain combines TRBV29-1 with TRBJ2-1; D is ambiguous. Trimming left V 4 bases short and J 5 bases short, with 3 bases between. The CDR3 covers 10 residues. The germline V gene encodes CDR1 SQVTM and CDR2 ANQGSEA.

This chain links TRBV9 with TRBJ1-2, with 7 bases lining up with TRBD1. The germline V gene encodes CDR1 SGDLS and CDR2 YYNGEE. The length of the CDR3 is 17 residues. J lost 6 bases, V lost 0 bases, and 14 bases had no gene match. DNA for the CDR3: TGTGCCAGCAGCGTAGGGCCACAGGGGCCAAGGGTTGATGGCTACACCTTC. Residues: CASSVGPQGPRVDGYTF.

The chain uses TRBV30 and TRBJ1-1; D possibly corresponds to TRBD1 (6 bases). V lost 0 bases and J 3 bases, leaving 20 bases between the germline ends. Germline V gene sequence: CDR1 GTSNPN, CDR2 SVGIG (reference sequence). There are 17 residues in the CDR3. CDR3 amino acids: CAWSVLPNRAKDTEAFF. The CDR3 DNA reads as TGTGCCTGGAGTGTACTCCCGAACAGGGCTAAGGACACTGAAGCTTTCTTT.

This clone was seen once. The chain recombines TRBV19 with TRBJ1-5; the D gene is possibly TRBD1 (5 bases). CDR1 and CDR2 (germline): LNHDA, SQIVND (reference sequence). Trimming removed 8 bases from V and 2 bases from J, with 16 bases in between. CDR3 size: 15 residues. Here the CDR3 reads CASRGVPVRNQPQHF. The CDR3 DNA sequence: TGTGCCAGTCGGGGGGTTCCGGTTCGCAATCAGCCCCAGCATTTT.

This chain connects TRBV28 to TRBJ1-1; D is unresolved. Looked up from germline, CDR1 is MDHEN and CDR2 is SYDVKM. The length of the CDR3 is 14 residues. V lost 2 bases, J lost 1 base, and 8 bases lay in between. DNA for the CDR3: TGTGCCAGCAGTTTAGTTACCTCGAACACTGAAGCTTTCTTT. This encodes CASSLVTSNTEAFF.

With respect to this clone: Different DNA sequences within this sample yield the same CDR3. This rearrangement joins TRBV15 to TRBJ2-1; D is perhaps TRBD2 (6 bases). The CDR3 contains 14 residues. V gave up 0 bases and J gave up 5 bases, with 8 bases separating them. Germline values: CDR1 LNHNV, CDR2 YYDKDF (reference sequence). The CDR3 sequence is CATSRDGGNNEQFF. CDR3 DNA: TGTGCCACCAGCAGAGATGGCGGGAACAATGAGCAGTTCTTC.

V and J are TRBV4-1 and TRBJ2-7; TRBD2 matches at 7 bases. Germline V gives CDR1 MGHRA, CDR2 YSYEKL. There are 14 residues in the CDR3. V was clipped by 4 bases and J by 2 bases; unmatched bases: 5. DNA of the CDR3: TGCGCCAGCAGCCTAGCGGGTGAAACCTACGAGCAGTACTTC. This codes for CASSLAGETYEQYF.